Included here is one T cell receptor beta chain sequence, with context. The sample belongs to a study of blood T cell repertoires in COVID-19. Study details: COVID-19 samples collected from the United States, Italy and Spain covered acute and convalescent phases. PBMCs, B-cell-depleted T cells, or T cells provided the cDNA or gDNA that made up the material.

Trimming removed 5 bases from V and 2 bases from J, with 13 bases in between. CDR3 length: 15 amino acids. Germline CDR1 is MNHEY and CDR2 is SVGAGI. Study processing details: Amplified reference gene primers provided the basis for estimating nucleated cell counts. Measured with immunoSEQ multiplex PCR; TCRdb has only the in-frame clones, and not every one. V, J and clone size derive from that table, while D and trimming were established from the DNA sequence. The sample records approximately 200,000 clones, around 87% being singletons. Sequenced material: peripheral blood. The receptor's source is a man aged 60-69 years who had recovered from COVID-19. This rearrangement joins TRBV6-5 to TRBJ1-5; D might be TRBD1 (5 bases). This CDR3 is CASSPQGFGNQPQHF. CDR3 nucleotide sequence: TGTGCCAGCAGTCCTCAGGGATTTGGCAATCAGCCCCAGCATTTT.